This T cell receptor beta chain was identified during a study of CD8 T cells in Susac syndrome (dated by TCRdb to the late 2010s). About the full investigation: The study used repertoire sequencing to test whether antigen drove CD8+ T cell activation and differentiation in Susac syndrome. What the authors observed across the whole study: The TCR sequencing and HLA analysis was acknowledged to have included a relatively small number of individuals.

V is shortened by 10 bases, J by 1 base, and the region joining them spans 10 bases. Reading from cysteine to phenylalanine, the CDR3 counts 12 amino acids. Kept here is only the CDR3 DNA, which spans 36 bases and is read in frame from base 1. For CDR1 and CDR2, the germline V gene (reference sequence) lists LNHDA and SQIVND. RNA was extracted using the RNeasy kit, and roughly 0.45 to 1 microgram was reverse transcribed with random hexamers. TCR beta CDR3 regions were amplified with the immunoSEQ multiplex PCR assay covering 54 Vbeta and 13 Jbeta segments. Bias from PCR amplification was corrected by using a synthetic template baseline for primer optimization and for computational correction. The original pipeline was this. Only productive sequences were kept, with reads annotated to V, D and J genes according to IMGT and analyzed in immunoSEQ Analyzer. Clonality was calculated as one minus the Shannon entropy normalized by log2 of the number of productive unique sequences. For each patient and control, public and private clones were evaluated within the 100 most prevalent clones. Susac-specific clones were defined as absent from healthy and MS cohorts, over a thousand published viral clones and other ImmuneACCESS disease sequences. In-frame beta chains were kept once TCRdb had trimmed the public reads at Q25 with fastp and called clones with MiXCR. Under each unique CDR3 protein, matching rows form one entry showing the most common genes and DNA. The V and J calls were determined by TCRdb, not by the authors. For this sample the table gives some 200,000 distinct CDR3 sequences, of which roughly 94% were detected only once. The ten largest account for about 0.1% of the sample.

Of note for this clonotype: Its cognate antigen has yet to be identified. Base qualities were left out, and no much larger clone turns up one base away.

High-throughput TCR beta sequencing profiled peripheral blood CD8+ and CD4+ T cells from healthy donors, Susac syndrome patients and multiple sclerosis patients. Healthy donors were age- and sex-matched controls. Bulk CD8+ and CD4+ T cells were purified by magnetic negative isolation, whereas CD8+ TEMRA cells were enriched by FACS. Blood was collected in EDTA tubes and processed within 24 hours, with PBMCs isolated through density gradient centrifugation. PBMCs intended for TCR sequencing were frozen in liquid nitrogen and were later thawed in a 37 degrees C water bath. A purity of at least 90% was achieved for sorted or isolated CD4+, CD8+ and CD8+ TEMRA cells.

The sample comprised CD4+ T cells from PBMCs. This clonotype was obtained from a human donor in good health. The chain couples TRBV19 to TRBJ2-5, and perhaps TRBD1 as D gene, on 6 matching bases. The bases are TGTGCCACCGGACAGTCCCAAGAGACCCAGTACTTC. Translated, it reads CATGQSQETQYF.